One and the same sample provided the 14 T cell receptor beta chains below, sequenced in a study of blood T cell repertoires in COVID-19. Here immunoSEQ multiplex PCR was the method, and the copy in TCRdb shows in-frame clones only, minus some. The sample holds some 52,000 clones, less than 90% seen once. Sequencing was done on a sample of peripheral blood. These receptors all stem from a human donor with active COVID-19. The donor label of this sample is uncertain.

This clone was seen just once. This chain connects TRBV7-2 to TRBJ1-1, with D unclear. This CDR3 is 14 amino acids long. Germline V lookup: CDR1 SGHTA, CDR2 FQGNSA. Trimming left V 6 bases short and J 6 bases short, with 17 bases between. The CDR3 sequence is CASRNQVAVAEAFF. CDR3 DNA sequence: TGTGCCAGCAGAAACCAGGTAGCGGTTGCTGAAGCTTTCTTT.

This chain connects TRBV9 to TRBJ1-1; TRBD1 might be the D (5 bases). Germline CDR1 reads SGDLS; CDR2 reads YYNGEE. Trimming took 1 base from V and 7 from J, leaving 11 bases between them. The length of the CDR3 is 13 residues. The CDR3 loop reads CASSVRQGNEAFF. CDR3 in DNA: TGTGCCAGCAGCGTAAGGCAGGGAAATGAAGCTTTCTTT.

The chain links TRBV6-5 to TRBJ2-7, with a possible D match to TRBD2 (6 bases). The V gene's germline CDR1 is MNHEY and CDR2 SVGAGI. The CDR3 loop spans 16 amino acids. Trimming took 0 bases from V and 5 from J, leaving 17 bases between them. CDR3 residues: CASSYSRLGRRDEQYF. In DNA form, the CDR3 reads TGTGCCAGCAGTTACTCCCGCCTTGGGAGGCGCGACGAGCAGTACTTC.

The chain has TRBV19 and TRBJ1-2, with 8 bases that match TRBD1. The CDR3 is made up of 12 amino acids. Germline V gives CDR1 LNHDA, CDR2 SQIVND (reference sequence). V dropped 8 bases and J dropped 8; count of bases not matched to a gene: 7. CDR3 nucleotide sequence: TGTGCCAGTGGGACAGGTTGGGGAGGCTACACCTTC. The encoded protein is CASGTGWGGYTF.

The chain links TRBV9 to TRBJ1-2; 7 bases are a match to TRBD1. The germline gives CDR1 SGDLS, CDR2 YYNGEE. The CDR3 contains 16 residues. Trimming cost V 0 bases and J 5 bases; bases outside gene matches: 10. Here the CDR3 reads CASSVGPSRDRYGYTF. The CDR3 DNA is TGTGCCAGCAGCGTAGGGCCAAGCCGGGACAGATATGGCTACACCTTC.

The V gene is TRBV11-2, the J gene TRBJ1-2, with D perhaps TRBD1 (6 bases). Germline CDR1 reads SGHAT; CDR2 reads FQNNGV. The CDR3 contains 15 residues. V was clipped by 4 bases and J by 0 bases, with 12 bases between them. As DNA, the CDR3 is TGTGCCAGCAGCTACGCAGGGGCGGCTAACTATGGCTACACCTTC. Translation gives CASSYAGAANYGYTF.

The CDR3 sequence: CASSFGDSSYEQYF. The CDR3 DNA is TGTGCCAGCAGTTTCGGGGACTCGTCCTACGAGCAGTACTTC. J is TRBJ2-7 and V is TRBV27, with D possibly being TRBD2 (6 bases). The ends were cut back, 3 bases at V and 1 base at J, with 10 bases in the middle. Germline V gives CDR1 MNHEY, CDR2 SMNVEV (reference sequence). This CDR3 comprises 14 residues.

The rearrangement uses TRBV7-2 and TRBJ1-2; 9 bases match TRBD1. Germline V gene sequence: CDR1 SGHTA, CDR2 FQGNSA. V trimming: 1 base; J trimming: 4 bases; junction bases outside the gene matches: 10. There are 17 residues in the CDR3. The chain's CDR3 is CASSLDLQGAYSYGYTF. In nucleotides, the CDR3 is TGTGCCAGCAGCTTAGATTTACAGGGGGCATACTCCTATGGCTACACCTTC. Filled out from reference TRBV7-2 and TRBJ1-2, the complete variable domain reads GAGVSQSPSNKVTEKGKDVELRCDPISGHTALYWYRQSLGQGLEFLIYFQGNSAPDKSGLPSDRFSAERTGGSVSTLTIQRTQQEDSAVYLCASSLDLQGAYSYGYTFGSGTRLTVV.

The chain is built from TRBV5-4 and TRBJ2-1; 10 bases are a match to TRBD2. V lost 4 bases, J lost 6 bases, and 10 bases stayed unmatched. Per the germline V gene, CDR1 is SGHNT and CDR2 is YYREEE (reference sequence). The CDR3 extends over 16 amino acids. The chain's CDR3 is CASSASKRGGGNEQFF. CDR3 sequence (DNA): TGTGCCAGCAGCGCATCTAAGCGGGGGGGCGGCAATGAGCAGTTCTTC.

The genes are TRBV19 and TRBJ1-2; 8 bases fit TRBD1. The CDR3 covers 14 residues. CDR1 is LNHDA and CDR2 is SQIVND in the germline V gene (reference sequence). V lost 7 bases, J lost 7 bases, and 11 bases stayed unmatched. CDR3 DNA: TGTGCCAGTAACCTTGGACAGGGCTGGCCTGGCTACACCTTC. It encodes CASNLGQGWPGYTF. The whole variable domain, remainder taken from reference TRBV19 and TRBJ1-2, is DGGITQSPKYLFRKEGQNVTLSCEQNLNHDAMYWYRQDPGQGLRLIYYSQIVNDFQKGDIAEGYSVSREKKESFPLTVTSAQKNPTAFYLCASNLGQGWPGYTFGSGTRLTVV.

The chain links TRBV5-5 to TRBJ2-3; TRBD2 agrees at 14 bases. Per the germline V gene, CDR1 is SGHKS and CDR2 is YYEKEE (reference sequence). The CDR3 totals 16 residues. V shed 3 bases and J 2 bases; nucleotides not matched to a gene: 2. The CDR3 sequence is CASSWGLAGATDTQYF. The CDR3 bases are TGTGCCAGCAGCTGGGGACTAGCGGGGGCCACAGATACGCAGTATTTT.

This sequence joins TRBV3-1 (or the pseudogene TRBV3-2) and TRBJ2-7, with D tentatively TRBD2 (5 bases). This CDR3 is 16 amino acids long. Germline V gene sequence: CDR1 LGHDT, CDR2 YNNKEL (reference sequence). V was cut by 1 base and J by 4 bases, with 17 bases left in between. The CDR3 sequence is CASSQVLRSGRYEQYF. CDR3 bases: TGTGCCAGCAGCCAAGTCCTTCGCAGCGGCAGGTACGAGCAGTACTTC.

This clone was counted a few times. J is TRBJ2-7 and V is TRBV3-1 (or the pseudogene TRBV3-2), with 10 bases identical to TRBD1. The CDR3 sequence is 15 residues long. J was trimmed by 5 bases and V by 4 bases; bases with no gene match: 8. CDR1 is LGHDT, CDR2 YNNKEL, per germline (reference sequence). DNA for the CDR3: TGTGCCAGCAGCCGTCCCGGGACAGGGGCGGACGAGCAGTACTTC. The encoded protein is CASSRPGTGADEQYF.

The CDR3, as DNA: TGTGCCAGCTCATCAGGGACAGGGAATCAGCCCCAGCATTTT. Amino acids: CASSSGTGNQPQHF. J is TRBJ1-5 and V is TRBV18; 9 nucleotides line up with TRBD1. The germline V gene encodes CDR1 KGHSH and CDR2 LQKENI. V trimming: 5 bases; J trimming: 4 bases; junction bases outside the gene matches: 3. The CDR3 has 14 amino acids.